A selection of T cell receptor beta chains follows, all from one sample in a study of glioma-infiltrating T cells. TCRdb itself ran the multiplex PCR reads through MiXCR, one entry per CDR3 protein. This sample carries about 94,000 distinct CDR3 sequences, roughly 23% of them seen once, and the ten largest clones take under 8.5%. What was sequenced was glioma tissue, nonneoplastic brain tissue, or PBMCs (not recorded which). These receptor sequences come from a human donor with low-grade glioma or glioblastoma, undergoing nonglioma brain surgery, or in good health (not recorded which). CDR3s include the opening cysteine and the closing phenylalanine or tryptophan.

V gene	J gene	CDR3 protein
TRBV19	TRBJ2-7	CASSASPGQVLLEQYF
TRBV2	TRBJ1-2	CASSAQIGGKTNYGYTF
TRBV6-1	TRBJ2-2	CASSQYTGELFF
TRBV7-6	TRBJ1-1	CASSPGRGRTEAFF
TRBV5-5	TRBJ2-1	CASSLVARPSGEQFF
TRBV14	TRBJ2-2	CASSLYTGTFNTGELFF
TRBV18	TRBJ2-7	CASSPLGGTGEQYF
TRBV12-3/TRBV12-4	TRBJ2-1	CASSLGGGNEQFF
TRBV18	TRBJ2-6	CASSPPAGANVLTF
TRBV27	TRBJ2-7	CASSLTLGQWATGRYEQYF
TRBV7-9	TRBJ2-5	CASSLRTDTQETQYF
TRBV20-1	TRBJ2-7	CSARGAGSSYEQYF
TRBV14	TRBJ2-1	CASRKGNSYNEQFF
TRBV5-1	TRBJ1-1	CASSLSTLNTEAFF
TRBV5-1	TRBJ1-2	CASSSEGNYGYTF
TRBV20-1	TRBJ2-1	CSARDLASSYNEQFF
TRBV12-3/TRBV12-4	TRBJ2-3	CASSETMVTCTDTQYF
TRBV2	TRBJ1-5	CASSEGWAAQPQHF
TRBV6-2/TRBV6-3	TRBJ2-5	CASSYKRGKETQYF
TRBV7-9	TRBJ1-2	CASSLDERLGYGYTF
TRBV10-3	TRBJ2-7	CASSGSSYEQYF
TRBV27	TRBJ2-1	CASSLSNPYNEQFF
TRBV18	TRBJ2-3	CASSDPTRGRTDTQYF
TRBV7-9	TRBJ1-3	CASSLRGVHSGNTIYF
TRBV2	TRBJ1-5	CASSAGTGDDQPQHF
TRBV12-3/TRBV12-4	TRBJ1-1	CASSDRRAAFF
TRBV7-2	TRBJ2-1	CASSLVVAGGYEQFF
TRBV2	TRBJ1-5	CASSDVTGINQPQHF
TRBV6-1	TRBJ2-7	CASSWRTSGDYEQYF